A selection of T cell receptor beta chains follows, all from one sample in a study of blood T cell repertoires in COVID-19. Produced via immunoSEQ multiplex PCR; TCRdb's table is partial and in-frame only. This sample has approximately 230,000 clones, with approximately 89% found just once. The sample taken for sequencing was peripheral blood. The receptors were sampled from a woman in her thirties with COVID-19, enrolled during active disease. The CDR3 runs from the conserved cysteine through the conserved F or W. The order of the fields is D gene, V gene, J gene, clone size, CDR3 DNA, CDR3 protein. D genes are given only for firm matches. The size field is filled for only some rows; it gives once, few, many or a size class.

TRBD1	TRBV11-3	TRBJ1-1	-	TGTGCCAGCAGCTTGACAGGGGGTACTGAAGCTTTCTTT	CASSLTGGTEAFF
-	TRBV28	TRBJ1-2	-	TGTGCCAGCAGTCGACAGCCCCTGGGCTACACCTTC	CASSRQPLGYTF
-	TRBV6-5	TRBJ2-3	-	TGTGCCAGCAGTTACAGCAGGGCCGCAGATACGCAGTATTTT	CASSYSRAADTQYF
TRBD1	TRBV23-1	TRBJ2-5	-	TGCGCCAGCAGTCACCGTGACAGGGGAAAGGAGACCCAGTACTTC	CASSHRDRGKETQYF
TRBD1	TRBV7-9	TRBJ2-1	-	TGTGCCAGCAGCTTCAACAGGGGGGATGAGCAGTTCTTC	CASSFNRGDEQFF
-	TRBV6-1	TRBJ1-2	-	TGTGCCAGCAGTGAAAACGCGAATTATGGCTACACCTTC	CASSENANYGYTF
-	TRBV6-2/TRBV6-3	TRBJ2-1	few	TGTGCCAGCAGTTACGATCGGTTCCCCGCCTACAATGAGCAGTTCTTC	CASSYDRFPAYNEQFF
TRBD1	TRBV6-6	TRBJ2-7	-	TGTGCCAGCAGTTACGGGGACAGGGGCGAGCAGTACTTC	CASSYGDRGEQYF
TRBD1	TRBV11-1	TRBJ2-2	-	TGTGCCAGCAGCCGACAGGGGGAAATCACCGGGGAGCTGTTTTTT	CASSRQGEITGELFF
-	TRBV25-1	TRBJ1-5	-	TGTGCCAGCAGTGACCTCCGGGGGGCCCAGCATTTT	CASSDLRGAQHF
TRBD1	TRBV4-3	TRBJ1-4	-	TGCGCCAGCAGCCCGGACAGGAATGAAAAACTGTTTTTT	CASSPDRNEKLFF
-	TRBV28	TRBJ2-7	-	TGTGCCAGCAGGTTAACAGGGTCCGGGTCCGAGCAGTACTTC	CASRLTGSGSEQYF
-	TRBV9	TRBJ1-4	once	TGTGCCAGCAGCGCCTCCAGGGGTTACACTAATGAAAAACTGTTTTTT	CASSASRGYTNEKLFF
TRBD1	TRBV5-3	TRBJ1-5	-	TGTGCCAGAAGCTTGGCGGGACAGGGGTACGGTCAGCCCCAGCATTTT	CARSLAGQGYGQPQHF
-	TRBV7-6	TRBJ1-2	-	TGTGCCAGCAGCTTAGAAGGGGAGGGGGTCTATGGCTACACCTTC	CASSLEGEGVYGYTF
TRBD2	TRBV18	TRBJ2-5	-	TGTGCCAGCTCACCCGTACAGCGGGGGGTTCGATCAAGCGAGACCCAGTACTTC	CASSPVQRGVRSSETQYF
-	TRBV6-2/TRBV6-3	TRBJ1-1	-	TGTGCCAGCAGTAACAGGGAAACTGAAGCTTTCTTT	CASSNRETEAFF
TRBD2	TRBV24-1	TRBJ2-5	-	TGTGCCACCAGTGATTGGGAGGGGCGCAACCAAGAGACCCAGTACTTC	CATSDWEGRNQETQYF
-	TRBV6-2/TRBV6-3	TRBJ1-1	-	TGTGCCAGCAGCCTGATACAGATCTCCAACACTGAAGCTTTCTTT	CASSLIQISNTEAFF
-	TRBV19	TRBJ2-3	-	TGTGCCAGTAGTCCCAGCGTAAGCACAGATACGCAGTATTTT	CASSPSVSTDTQYF
-	TRBV10-2	TRBJ2-1	-	TGCGCCAGCAGTGAGGGGGCCTCCTACAATGAGCAGTTCTTC	CASSEGASYNEQFF
TRBD2	TRBV24-1	TRBJ2-1	-	TGTGCCACCAGTGATTCAATAGCGGGAGACAATGAGCAGTTCTTC	CATSDSIAGDNEQFF
-	TRBV4-3	TRBJ1-2	once	TGCGCCAGCAGCCAAGACGTCAGACAAGTGTTTGGCTACACCTTC	CASSQDVRQVFGYTF
TRBD1	TRBV9	TRBJ2-1	-	TGTGCCAGCAGCGGACCAGGGGGCTCCTACAATGAGCAGTTCTTC	CASSGPGGSYNEQFF